The count of the clone carrying this T cell receptor (beta chain) is one. These data belong to a study of cytomegalovirus exposure and HLA in healthy donors. The V segment lost 4 bases and the J segment 6 bases; nucleotides outside the gene matches: 8. There are 15 residues in the CDR3. Germline loops: CDR1 SGHRS, CDR2 YFSETQ. Amplification used 60 Vbeta primers and 13 Jbeta primers. Assay: immunoSEQ multiplex PCR; the TCRdb copy retains only in-frame clones and omits some. Of about 210,000 clones listed, around 87% are singletons. The origin of this receptor is a boy between 2 and 15 years old in good health and CMV-seronegative. The V gene is TRBV5-1, the J gene TRBJ2-3, with TRBD1 identical over 10 bases. The sample comprised PBMCs. The CDR3 DNA follows: TGCGCCAGCAGCGGCGGGACAGGGGCTGGGGATACGCAGTATTTT. Amino acids: CASSGGTGAGDTQYF.